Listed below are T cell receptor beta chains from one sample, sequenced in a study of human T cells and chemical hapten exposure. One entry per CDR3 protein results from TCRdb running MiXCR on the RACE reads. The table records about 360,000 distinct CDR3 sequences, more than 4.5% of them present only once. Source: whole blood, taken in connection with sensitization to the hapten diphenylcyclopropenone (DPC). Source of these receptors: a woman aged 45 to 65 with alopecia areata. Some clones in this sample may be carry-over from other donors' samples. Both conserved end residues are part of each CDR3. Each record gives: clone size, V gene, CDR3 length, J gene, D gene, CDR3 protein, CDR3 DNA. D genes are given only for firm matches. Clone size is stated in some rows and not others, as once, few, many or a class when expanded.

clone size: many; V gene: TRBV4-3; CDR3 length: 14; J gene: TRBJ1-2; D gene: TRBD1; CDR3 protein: CASSQARDSYGYTF; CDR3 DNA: TGCGCCAGCAGCCAAGCCAGGGACAGTTATGGCTACACCTTC
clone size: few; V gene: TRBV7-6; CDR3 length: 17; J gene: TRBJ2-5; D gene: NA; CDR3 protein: CASSTKDRVSYGETQYF; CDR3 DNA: TGTGCCAGCAGCACAAAAGACCGGGTCTCTTACGGGGAGACCCAGTACTTC
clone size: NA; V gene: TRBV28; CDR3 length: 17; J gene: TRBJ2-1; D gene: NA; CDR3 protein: CASSLKTVAVTYNEQFF; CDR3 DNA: TGTGCCAGCAGTTTGAAGACGGTAGCGGTCACCTACAATGAGCAGTTCTTC
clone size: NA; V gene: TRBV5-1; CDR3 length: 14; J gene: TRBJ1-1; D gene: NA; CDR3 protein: CASRYQQGGTEAFF; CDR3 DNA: TGCGCCAGCAGATACCAACAGGGAGGGACTGAAGCTTTCTTT
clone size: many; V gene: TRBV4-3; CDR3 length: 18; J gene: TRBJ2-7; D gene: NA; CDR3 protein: CASSPSQLTSSWGYEQYF; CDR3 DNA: TGCGCCAGCAGCCCGTCCCAATTAACTAGCAGCTGGGGGTACGAGCAGTACTTC
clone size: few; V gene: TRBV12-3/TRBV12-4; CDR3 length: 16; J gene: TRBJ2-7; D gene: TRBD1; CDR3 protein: CASSLGHRGRFGEQYF; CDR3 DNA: TGTGCCAGCAGTTTAGGACACAGGGGGCGATTCGGGGAGCAGTACTTC
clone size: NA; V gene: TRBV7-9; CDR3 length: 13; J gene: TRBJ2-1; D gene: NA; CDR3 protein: CASIRGAEDEQFF; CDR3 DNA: TGTGCCAGCATTAGGGGGGCCGAGGATGAGCAGTTCTTC
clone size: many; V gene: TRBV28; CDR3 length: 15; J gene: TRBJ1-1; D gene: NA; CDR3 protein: CASSFSGAGNTEAFF; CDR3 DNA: TGTGCCAGCAGTTTTTCAGGGGCAGGGAACACTGAAGCTTTCTTT
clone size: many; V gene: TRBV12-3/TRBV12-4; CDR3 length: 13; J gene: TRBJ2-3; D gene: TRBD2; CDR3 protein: CASTLTSGNTQYF; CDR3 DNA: TGTGCCAGCACCCTGACTAGCGGTAATACGCAGTATTTT
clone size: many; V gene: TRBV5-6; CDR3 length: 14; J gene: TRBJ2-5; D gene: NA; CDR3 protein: CASSPPGRQETQYF; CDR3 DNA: TGTGCCAGCAGCCCCCCGGGCCGCCAAGAGACCCAGTACTTC
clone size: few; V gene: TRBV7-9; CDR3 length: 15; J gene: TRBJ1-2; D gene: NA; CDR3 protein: CASSLYRGGIFGYTF; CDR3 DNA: TGTGCCAGCAGCTTATACCGCGGCGGAATATTCGGCTACACCTTC
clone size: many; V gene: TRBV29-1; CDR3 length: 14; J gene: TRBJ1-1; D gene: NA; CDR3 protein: CSAVGAGRNTEAFF; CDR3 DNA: TGCAGCGCCGTTGGGGCGGGGAGAAACACTGAAGCTTTCTTT
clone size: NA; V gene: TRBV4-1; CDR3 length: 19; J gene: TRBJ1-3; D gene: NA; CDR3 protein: CASSHPLIARKSSGNTIYF; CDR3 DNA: TGCGCCAGCAGCCATCCTCTTATCGCTAGAAAGAGCTCTGGAAACACCATATATTTT
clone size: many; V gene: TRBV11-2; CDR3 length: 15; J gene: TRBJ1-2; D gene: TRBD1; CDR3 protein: CASSLDQGANYGYTF; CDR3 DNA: TGTGCCAGCAGCTTAGACCAGGGGGCCAACTATGGCTACACCTTC
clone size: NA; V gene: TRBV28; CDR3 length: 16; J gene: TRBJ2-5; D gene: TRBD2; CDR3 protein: CASSRAGVARSETQYF; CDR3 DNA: TGTGCCAGCTCAAGGGCGGGAGTTGCCCGGTCGGAGACCCAGTACTTC
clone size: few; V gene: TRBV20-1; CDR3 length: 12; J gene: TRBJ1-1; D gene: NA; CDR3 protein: CSARRGSTEAFF; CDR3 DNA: TGCAGTGCTAGGCGGGGGTCCACTGAAGCTTTCTTT
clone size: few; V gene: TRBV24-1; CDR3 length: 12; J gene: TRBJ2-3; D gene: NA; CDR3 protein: CATSANGGTQYF; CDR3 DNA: TGTGCCACCAGTGCTAACGGCGGTACGCAGTATTTT
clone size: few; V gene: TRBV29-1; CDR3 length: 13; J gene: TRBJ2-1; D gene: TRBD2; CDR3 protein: CSVPSGGAPEQFF; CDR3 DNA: TGCAGCGTTCCTAGCGGGGGGGCCCCTGAGCAGTTCTTC
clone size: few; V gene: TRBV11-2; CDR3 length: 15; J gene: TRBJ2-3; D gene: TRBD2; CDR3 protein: CASRSSGRGADTQYF; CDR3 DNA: TGTGCCAGCAGATCTAGCGGGAGGGGAGCAGATACGCAGTATTTT
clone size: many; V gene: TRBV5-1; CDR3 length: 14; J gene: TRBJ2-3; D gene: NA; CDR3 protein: CASSRTGRTDTQYF; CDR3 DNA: TGCGCCAGCAGCCGCACCGGTCGCACAGATACGCAGTATTTT
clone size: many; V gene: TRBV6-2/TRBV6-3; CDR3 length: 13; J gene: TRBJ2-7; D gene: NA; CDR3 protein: CASIRSGEYEQYF; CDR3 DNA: TGTGCCAGCATCAGGTCAGGGGAGTACGAGCAGTACTTC
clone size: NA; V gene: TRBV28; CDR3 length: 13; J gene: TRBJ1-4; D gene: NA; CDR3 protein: CASTPWPGEKLFF; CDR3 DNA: TGTGCCAGCACCCCCTGGCCGGGTGAAAAACTGTTTTTT
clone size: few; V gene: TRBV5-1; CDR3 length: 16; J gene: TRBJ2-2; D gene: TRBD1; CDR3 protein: CASSSSGQGNTGELFF; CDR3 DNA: TGCGCCAGCAGCTCCTCTGGACAGGGGAACACCGGGGAGCTGTTTTTT
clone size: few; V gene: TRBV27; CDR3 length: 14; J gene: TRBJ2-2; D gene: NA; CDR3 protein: CASPGGPNTGELFF; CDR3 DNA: TGTGCCTCTCCCGGGGGGCCCAACACCGGGGAGCTGTTTTTT
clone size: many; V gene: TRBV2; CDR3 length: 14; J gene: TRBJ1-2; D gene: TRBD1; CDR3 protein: CASSLDRGIYGYTF; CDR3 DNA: TGTGCCAGCAGCCTAGACAGGGGAATCTATGGCTACACCTTC
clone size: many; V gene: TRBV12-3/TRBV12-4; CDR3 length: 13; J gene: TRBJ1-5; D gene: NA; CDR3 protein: CASSPGPYQPQHF; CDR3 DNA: TGTGCCAGCAGCCCGGGCCCTTATCAGCCCCAGCATTTT
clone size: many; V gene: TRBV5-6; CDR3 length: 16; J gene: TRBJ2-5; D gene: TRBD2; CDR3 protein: CASSSSGTSGKYFQYF; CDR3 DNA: TGTGCCAGCAGCTCGTCCGGGACTAGCGGGAAGTACTTCCAGTACTTC
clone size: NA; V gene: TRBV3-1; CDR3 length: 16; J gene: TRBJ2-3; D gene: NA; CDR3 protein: CASSPSGWGGTDTQYF; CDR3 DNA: TGTGCCAGCAGCCCATCCGGGTGGGGTGGCACAGATACGCAGTATTTT
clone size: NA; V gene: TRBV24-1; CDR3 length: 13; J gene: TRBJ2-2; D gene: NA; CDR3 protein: CATSDLGAGELFF; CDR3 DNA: TGTGCCACCAGTGATTTAGGGGCAGGGGAGCTGTTTTTT
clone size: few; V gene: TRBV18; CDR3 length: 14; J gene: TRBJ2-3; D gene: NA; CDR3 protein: CASSPRKELDTQYF; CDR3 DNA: TGTGCCAGCTCACCACGAAAGGAATTAGATACGCAGTATTTT
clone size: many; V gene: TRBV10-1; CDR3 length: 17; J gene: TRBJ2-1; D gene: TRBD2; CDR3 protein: CASSEWTGLAGDNEQFF; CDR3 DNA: TGCGCCAGCAGTGAGTGGACCGGACTAGCGGGAGACAATGAGCAGTTCTTC
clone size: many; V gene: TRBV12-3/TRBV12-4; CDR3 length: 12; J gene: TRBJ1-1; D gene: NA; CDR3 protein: CASSPGTNKAFF; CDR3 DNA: TGTGCCAGCAGTCCCGGGACAAACAAAGCTTTCTTT
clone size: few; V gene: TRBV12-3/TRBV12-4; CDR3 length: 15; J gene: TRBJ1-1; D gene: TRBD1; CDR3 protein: CASSAIRDREAEAFF; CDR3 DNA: TGTGCCAGCAGTGCGATCCGGGACAGGGAAGCTGAAGCTTTCTTT
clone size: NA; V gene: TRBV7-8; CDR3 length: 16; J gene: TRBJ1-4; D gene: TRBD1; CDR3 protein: CASSLGQGVTNEKLFF; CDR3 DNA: TGTGCCAGCAGCCTTGGACAGGGGGTAACTAATGAAAAACTGTTTTTT
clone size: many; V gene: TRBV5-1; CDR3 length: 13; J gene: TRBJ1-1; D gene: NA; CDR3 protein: CASSPDRGASAFF; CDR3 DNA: TGCGCCAGCAGCCCCGATCGTGGGGCTTCGGCTTTCTTT
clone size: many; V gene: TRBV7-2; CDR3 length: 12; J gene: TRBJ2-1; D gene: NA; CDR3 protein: CASSALANEQFF; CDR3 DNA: TGTGCCAGCAGCGCGCTAGCGAATGAGCAGTTCTTC
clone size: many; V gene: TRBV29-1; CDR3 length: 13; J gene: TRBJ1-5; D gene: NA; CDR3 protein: CSALEGINQPQHF; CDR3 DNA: TGCAGCGCCCTCGAGGGGATCAATCAGCCCCAGCATTTT
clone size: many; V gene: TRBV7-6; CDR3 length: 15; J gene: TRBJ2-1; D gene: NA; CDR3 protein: CASSSSIGLFNEQFF; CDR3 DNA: TGTGCCAGCAGCTCCTCGATCGGACTTTTCAATGAGCAGTTCTTC
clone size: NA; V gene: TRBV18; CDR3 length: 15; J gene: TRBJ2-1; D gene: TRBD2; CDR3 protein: CASSLSGKSYNEQFF; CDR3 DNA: TGTGCCAGCTCCCTTAGCGGGAAGTCCTACAATGAGCAGTTCTTC
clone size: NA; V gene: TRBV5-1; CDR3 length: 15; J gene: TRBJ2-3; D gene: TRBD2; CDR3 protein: CASSLGGLAWDTQYF; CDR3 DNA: TGCGCCAGCAGCTTGGGGGGACTAGCTTGGGATACGCAGTATTTT
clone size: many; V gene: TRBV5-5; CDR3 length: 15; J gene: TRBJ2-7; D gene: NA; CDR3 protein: CASRQKSGAFYEQYF; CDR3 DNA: TGTGCCAGCAGACAGAAATCCGGAGCTTTCTACGAGCAGTACTTC